The source of this TCR beta chain is a study of shared clonotypes between healthy human individuals. Germline-derived CDR1 and CDR2 are MNHEY and SVGAGI. The CDR3 is made up of 15 amino acids. V gave up 7 bases and J gave up 6 bases, with 21 bases separating them. To note about this clone: What it binds is not known.

Once extracted for a subset, genomic DNA was divided evenly among several immunoSEQ plates. Only in-frame clones appear in the TCRdb table, and some are missing; sequencing was by immunoSEQ multiplex PCR. The sample consists of millions of clones, about 95% of them appearing once. Naive CD8 cells were CD45RO-negative, positively selected for CCR7, excluding terminally differentiated effector memory CD45RA+ cells. Findings of the study overall: In a handful of donors, around 4.8% of naive CD4 clonotypes appeared in common.

The sequenced sample was naive CD8+ T cells sorted from blood. The sequence came from a man aged 18 to 30 in good health. The chain employs TRBV6-5 and TRBJ1-2; D is perhaps TRBD1 (6 bases). CDR3 protein: CASTHEAGAHNGYTF. Written as DNA, the CDR3 is TGTGCCAGCACCCACGAGGCAGGGGCCCACAATGGCTACACCTTC.